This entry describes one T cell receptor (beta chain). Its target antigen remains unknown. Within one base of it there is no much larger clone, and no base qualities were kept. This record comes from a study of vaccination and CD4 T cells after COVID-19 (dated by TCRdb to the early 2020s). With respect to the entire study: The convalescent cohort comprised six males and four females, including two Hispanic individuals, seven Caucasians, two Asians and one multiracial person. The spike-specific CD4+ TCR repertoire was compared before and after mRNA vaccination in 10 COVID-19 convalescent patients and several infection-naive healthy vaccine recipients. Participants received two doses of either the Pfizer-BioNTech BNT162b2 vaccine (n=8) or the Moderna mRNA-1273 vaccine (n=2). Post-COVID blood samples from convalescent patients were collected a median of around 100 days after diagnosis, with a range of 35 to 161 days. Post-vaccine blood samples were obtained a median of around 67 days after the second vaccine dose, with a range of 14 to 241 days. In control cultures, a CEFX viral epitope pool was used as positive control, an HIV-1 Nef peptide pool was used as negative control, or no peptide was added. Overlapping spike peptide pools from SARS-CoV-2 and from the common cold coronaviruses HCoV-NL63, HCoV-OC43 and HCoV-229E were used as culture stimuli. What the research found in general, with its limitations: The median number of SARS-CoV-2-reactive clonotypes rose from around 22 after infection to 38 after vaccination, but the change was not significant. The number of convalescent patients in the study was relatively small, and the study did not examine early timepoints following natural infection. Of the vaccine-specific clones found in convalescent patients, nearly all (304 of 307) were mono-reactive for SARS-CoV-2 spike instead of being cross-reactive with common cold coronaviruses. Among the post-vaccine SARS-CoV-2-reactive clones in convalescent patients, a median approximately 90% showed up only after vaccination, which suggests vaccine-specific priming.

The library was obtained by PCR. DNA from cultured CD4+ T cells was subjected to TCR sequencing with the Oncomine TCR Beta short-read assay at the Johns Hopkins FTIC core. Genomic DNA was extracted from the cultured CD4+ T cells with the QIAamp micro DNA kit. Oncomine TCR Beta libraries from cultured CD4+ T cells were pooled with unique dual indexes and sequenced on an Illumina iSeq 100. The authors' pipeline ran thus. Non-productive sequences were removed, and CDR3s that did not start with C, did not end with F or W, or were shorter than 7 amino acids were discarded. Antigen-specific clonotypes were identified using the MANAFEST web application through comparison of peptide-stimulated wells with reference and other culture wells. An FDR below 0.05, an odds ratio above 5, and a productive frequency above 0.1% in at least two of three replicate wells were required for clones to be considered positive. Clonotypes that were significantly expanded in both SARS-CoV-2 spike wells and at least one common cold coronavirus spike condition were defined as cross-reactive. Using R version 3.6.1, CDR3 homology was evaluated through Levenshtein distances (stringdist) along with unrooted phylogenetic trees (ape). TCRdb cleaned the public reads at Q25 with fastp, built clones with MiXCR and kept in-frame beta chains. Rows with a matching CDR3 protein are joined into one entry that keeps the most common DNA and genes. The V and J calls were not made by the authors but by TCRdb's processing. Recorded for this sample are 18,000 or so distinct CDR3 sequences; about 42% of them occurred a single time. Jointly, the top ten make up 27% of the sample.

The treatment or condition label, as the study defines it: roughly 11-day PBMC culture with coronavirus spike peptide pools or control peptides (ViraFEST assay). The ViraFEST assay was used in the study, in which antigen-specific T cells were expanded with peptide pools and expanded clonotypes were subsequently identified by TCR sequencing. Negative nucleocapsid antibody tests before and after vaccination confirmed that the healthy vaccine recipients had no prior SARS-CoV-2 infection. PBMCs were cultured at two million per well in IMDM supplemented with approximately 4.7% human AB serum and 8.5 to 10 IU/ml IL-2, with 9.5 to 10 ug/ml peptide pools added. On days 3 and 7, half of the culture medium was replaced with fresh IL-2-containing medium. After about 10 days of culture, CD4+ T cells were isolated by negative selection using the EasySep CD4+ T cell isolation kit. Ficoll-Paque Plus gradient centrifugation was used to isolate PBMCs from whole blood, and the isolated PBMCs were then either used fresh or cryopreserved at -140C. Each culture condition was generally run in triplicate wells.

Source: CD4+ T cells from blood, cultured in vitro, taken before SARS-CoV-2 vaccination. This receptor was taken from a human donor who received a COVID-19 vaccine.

CDR3 reads: CASSIVAGPSGGELFF. The nucleotide sequence is given as TGTGCCAGTAGTATAGTAGCAGGACCGTCCGGCGGGGAGCTGTTTTTT. This chain joins TRBV19 to TRBJ2-2; no D segment can be confidently identified. V gives up 1 base and J gives up 7 bases, and the segment between their germline ends measures 16 bases. The germline V gene (reference sequence) provides CDR1 LNHDA and CDR2 SQIVND. CDR3 length: 16 amino acids, cysteine to phenylalanine. The sequence is cut down to CDR3 DNA, 48 bases in frame from base 1.